This TCR beta chain is from a study of shared clonotypes between healthy human individuals. Regarding the study as a whole: The study generally estimated greater richness for naive than memory subsets.

This clone appeared a few times. Its target is unknown. Sorted-subset replicate PCR reactions contained 200 to 250 ng DNA, corresponding to 29,000 or so T cell genomes. Only in-frame clones appear in the TCRdb table, and some are missing; sequencing was by immunoSEQ multiplex PCR. The top ten hold around 0.6% of the sample, which has over a million clones, roughly 74% seen once. CDR1 is SGHDT and CDR2 is YYEEEE in the germline V gene. The CDR3 is made up of 12 amino acids. V was shortened by 0 bases and J by 10 bases, with 10 bases between the two germline ends. The chain links TRBV5-6 to TRBJ2-5; no reliable D call. The sequence was obtained from a young man in good health. Some clones in this sample may be carry-over from other donors' samples. The specimen sequenced was memory CD4+ T cells from PBMCs. Subset defined: CD45RA-negative fraction. CDR3 sequence (DNA): TGTGCCAGCAGCTTGGCCGGTAGGGACCAGTACTTC. Protein sequence: CASSLAGRDQYF. Supplemented by reference TRBV5-6 and TRBJ2-5, the full variable domain reads DAGVTQSPTHLIKTRGQQVTLRCSPKSGHDTVSWYQQALGQGPQFIFQYYEEEERQRGNFPDRFSGHQFPNYSSELNVNALLLGDSALYLCASSLAGRDQYFGPGTRLLVL.